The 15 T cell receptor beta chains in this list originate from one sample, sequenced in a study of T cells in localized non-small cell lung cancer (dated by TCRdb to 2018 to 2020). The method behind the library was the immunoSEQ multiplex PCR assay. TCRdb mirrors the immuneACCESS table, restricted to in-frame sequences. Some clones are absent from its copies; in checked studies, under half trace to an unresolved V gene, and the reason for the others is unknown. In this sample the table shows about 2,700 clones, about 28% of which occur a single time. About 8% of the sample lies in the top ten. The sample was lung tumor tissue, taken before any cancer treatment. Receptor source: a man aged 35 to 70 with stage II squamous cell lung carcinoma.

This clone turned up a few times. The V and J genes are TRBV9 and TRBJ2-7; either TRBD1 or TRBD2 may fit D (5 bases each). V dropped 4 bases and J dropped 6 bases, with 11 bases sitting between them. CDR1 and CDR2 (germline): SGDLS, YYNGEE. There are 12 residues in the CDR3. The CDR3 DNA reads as TGTGCCAGCAGCTTAATCGGGGCCGAGCAGTACTTC. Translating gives CASSLIGAEQYF.

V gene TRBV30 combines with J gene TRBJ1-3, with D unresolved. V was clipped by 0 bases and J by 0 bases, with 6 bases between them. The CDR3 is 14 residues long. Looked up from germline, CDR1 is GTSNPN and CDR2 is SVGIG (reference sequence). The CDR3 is CAWSVQSSGNTIYF. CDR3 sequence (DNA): TGTGCCTGGAGTGTCCAAAGCTCTGGAAACACCATATATTTT.

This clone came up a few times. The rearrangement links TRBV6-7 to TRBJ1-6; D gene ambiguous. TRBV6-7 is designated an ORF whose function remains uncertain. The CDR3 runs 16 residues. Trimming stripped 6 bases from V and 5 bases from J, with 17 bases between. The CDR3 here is CASSPNLPDDNSPLHF. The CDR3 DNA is TGTGCCAGCAGCCCAAACTTGCCGGATGATAATTCACCCCTCCACTTT.

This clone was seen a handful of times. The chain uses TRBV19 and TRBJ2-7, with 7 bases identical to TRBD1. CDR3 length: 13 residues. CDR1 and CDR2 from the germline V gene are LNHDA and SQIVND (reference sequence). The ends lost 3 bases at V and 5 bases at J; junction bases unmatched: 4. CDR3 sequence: CASSIQGDDEQYF. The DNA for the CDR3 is TGTGCCAGTAGTATTCAGGGGGATGACGAGCAGTACTTC. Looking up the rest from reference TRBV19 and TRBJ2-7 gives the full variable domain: DGGITQSPKYLFRKEGQNVTLSCEQNLNHDAMYWYRQDPGQGLRLIYYSQIVNDFQKGDIAEGYSVSREKKESFPLTVTSAQKNPTAFYLCASSIQGDDEQYFGPGTRLTVT.

The CDR3 spells CASSLGQVQFF. Here the CDR3 DNA reads TGTGCCAGCAGCCTCGGACAGGTTCAGTTCTTC. The chain carries TRBV6-9 and TRBJ2-1, with 7 bases identical to TRBD1. This CDR3 is 11 amino acids long. Germline V CDR1 and CDR2: MNHGY, SVAAGI. The ends lost 6 bases at V and 13 bases at J; junction bases unmatched: 6.

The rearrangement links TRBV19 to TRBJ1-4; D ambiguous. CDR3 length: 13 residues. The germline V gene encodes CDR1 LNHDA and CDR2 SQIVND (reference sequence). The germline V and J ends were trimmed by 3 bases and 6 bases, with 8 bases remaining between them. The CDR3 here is CASSMTQDEKLFF. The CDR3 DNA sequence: TGTGCCAGTAGTATGACCCAGGATGAAAAACTGTTTTTT.

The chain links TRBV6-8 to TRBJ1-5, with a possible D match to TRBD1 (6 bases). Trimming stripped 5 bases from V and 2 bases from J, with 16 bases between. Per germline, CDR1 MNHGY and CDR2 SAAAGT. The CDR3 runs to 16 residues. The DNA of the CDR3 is TGTGCCAGCAGTCATACAGGGCCCCAGGGCAATCAGCCCCAGCATTTT. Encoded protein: CASSHTGPQGNQPQHF.

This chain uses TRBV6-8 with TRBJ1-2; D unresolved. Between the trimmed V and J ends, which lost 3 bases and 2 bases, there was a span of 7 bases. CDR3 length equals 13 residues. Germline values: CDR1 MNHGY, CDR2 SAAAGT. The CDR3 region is CASSYNGNYGYTF. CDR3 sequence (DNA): TGTGCCAGCAGTTATAACGGCAACTATGGCTACACCTTC.

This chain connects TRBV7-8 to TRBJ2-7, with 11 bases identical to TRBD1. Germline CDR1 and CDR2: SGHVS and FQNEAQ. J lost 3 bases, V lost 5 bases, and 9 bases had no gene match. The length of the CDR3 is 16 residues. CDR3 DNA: TGTGCCAGCAGCGCCGGGGCCGGGACAGGGGGCTACGAGCAGTACTTC. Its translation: CASSAGAGTGGYEQYF.

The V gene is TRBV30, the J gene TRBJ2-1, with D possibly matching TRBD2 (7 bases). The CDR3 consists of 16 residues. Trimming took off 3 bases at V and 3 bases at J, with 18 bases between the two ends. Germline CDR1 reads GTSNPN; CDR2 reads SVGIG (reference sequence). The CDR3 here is CAWSERGGLSYNEQFF. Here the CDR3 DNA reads TGTGCCTGGAGCGAAAGGGGGGGACTAAGCTACAATGAGCAGTTCTTC.

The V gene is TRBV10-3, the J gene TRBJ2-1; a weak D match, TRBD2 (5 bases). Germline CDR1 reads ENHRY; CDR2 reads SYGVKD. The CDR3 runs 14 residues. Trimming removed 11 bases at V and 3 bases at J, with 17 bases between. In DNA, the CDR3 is TGTGCCGCCCAACACGGGGAGATCTACAATGAGCAGTTCTTC. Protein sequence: CAAQHGEIYNEQFF.

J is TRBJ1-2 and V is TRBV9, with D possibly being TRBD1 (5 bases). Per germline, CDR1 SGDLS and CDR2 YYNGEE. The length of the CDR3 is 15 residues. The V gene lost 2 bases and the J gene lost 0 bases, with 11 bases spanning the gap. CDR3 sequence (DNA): TGTGCCAGCAGCGTTGATGACAGAGCTAACTATGGCTACACCTTC. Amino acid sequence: CASSVDDRANYGYTF.

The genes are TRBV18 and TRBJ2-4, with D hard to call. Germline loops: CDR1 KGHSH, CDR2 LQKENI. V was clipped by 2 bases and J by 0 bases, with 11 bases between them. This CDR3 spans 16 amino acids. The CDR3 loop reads CASSPTSALAKNIQYF. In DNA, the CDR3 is TGTGCCAGCTCACCAACCTCGGCTCTAGCCAAAAACATTCAGTACTTC.

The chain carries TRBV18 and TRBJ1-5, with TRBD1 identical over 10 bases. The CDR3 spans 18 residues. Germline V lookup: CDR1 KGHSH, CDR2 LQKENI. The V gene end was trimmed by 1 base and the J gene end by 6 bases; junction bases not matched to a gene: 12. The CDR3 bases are TGTGCCAGCTCACCACGGGGCGCCGGGACAGGGGAGGGTCAGCCCCAGCATTTT. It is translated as CASSPRGAGTGEGQPQHF.

CDR3 in amino acids: CASSLSTSGSSTDTQYF. The CDR3 DNA reads TGCGCCAGCAGCCTCTCGACTAGCGGGAGTAGCACAGATACGCAGTATTTT. The chain uses TRBV5-1 and TRBJ2-3, with TRBD2 matching over 12 bases. Germline trimming cut 4 bases from V and 0 bases from J; bases unmatched to any gene: 6. The CDR3 consists of 17 residues. The V gene's germline CDR1 is SGHRS and CDR2 YFSETQ.